Presented here are 5 T cell receptor beta chains from one specimen sequenced in a study of blood T cell repertoires in COVID-19. Libraries were prepared by immunoSEQ multiplex PCR; TCRdb keeps only in-frame clonotypes and omits some of them. The table includes approximately 250,000 clones, about 84% detected once. Material for sequencing was peripheral blood. These receptors all stem from a woman aged 80 or over with COVID-19, enrolled during active disease.

This rearrangement joins TRBV5-8 to TRBJ1-2; TRBD1 matches 8 bases. The CDR3 has 15 residues. Looked up from germline, CDR1 is SGHTS and CDR2 is YDEGEE. The trim removed 4 bases at V and 1 base at J, leaving 6 bases unmatched. CDR3 protein: CASSPRTGNNYGYTF. CDR3 DNA: TGTGCCAGCAGCCCCCGGACAGGGAATAACTATGGCTACACCTTC.

The V call is TRBV28, the J call TRBJ2-6; TRBD1 is a possible D gene (6 bases). Germline loops: CDR1 MDHEN, CDR2 SYDVKM. This CDR3 is 16 amino acids long. V shed 4 bases and J shed 2 bases, with 12 bases lying between them. DNA of the CDR3: TGTGCCAGCAGTTCCCAAGGGACACCTGGGGCCAACGTCCTGACTTTC. Encoded protein: CASSSQGTPGANVLTF.

V usage is TRBV6-6 and J usage is TRBJ2-7; 9 bases map to TRBD1. The CDR3 covers 14 residues. V gave up 5 bases and J gave up 6 bases; unmatched junction bases: 8. Germline CDR1 reads MNHNY; CDR2 reads SVGAGI (reference sequence). The CDR3, as DNA: TGTGCCAGCAGTCTTCCGGGACAGGGTGTCGAGCAGTACGTC. Translating gives CASSLPGQGVEQYV.

The CDR3 DNA sequence: TGTGCCAGCAGCCACCCGGGGGGAGACGAGCAGTACGTC. Translating it yields CASSHPGGDEQYV. This chain connects TRBV4-2 to TRBJ2-7, with TRBD2 matching over 7 bases. Unmatched junction bases numbered 4, after V lost 3 bases and J lost 5 bases. CDR3 length equals 13 residues. Germline CDR1 is LGHNA and CDR2 is YNFKEQ.

V and J are TRBV19 and TRBJ1-4; D remains ambiguous. The germline CDR1 and CDR2 sequences are LNHDA and SQIVND (reference sequence). Trimming took off 3 bases at V and 13 bases at J, with 12 bases between the two ends. CDR3 size: 12 residues. CDR3 amino acids: CASSMVGRGLFF. CDR3 DNA: TGTGCCAGTAGTATGGTGGGCCGGGGACTGTTTTTT.